This is a list of T cell receptor beta chains from one sample in a study of T-cell reconstitution after alpha-beta-depleted transplantation in children. One entry per CDR3 protein, called by TCRdb with MiXCR from the PCR reads. The data contain about 72,000 distinct CDR3 sequences, 6% to 8.5% of them seen just once; the ten biggest clones take up around 2.4%. The sample in question was PBMCs from the stem cell graft donor, obtained from the stem cell graft. The receptors shown here come from a human donor who donated a stem cell graft to a child with acute lymphoblastic leukemia. Both conserved end residues are part of each CDR3. The D gene is left open where the match is weak. The size of a clone is reported for some rows only, either as once, few or many, or as a class for expanded clones.

abundance: many
len: 15
d_gene: TRBD2
v_gene: TRBV20-1
j_gene: TRBJ2-7
CDR3nt: TGCAGTGCTAGAGCCCAAGCGGGGGGGTCCTACGAGCAGTACTTC
CDR3aa: CSARAQAGGSYEQYF

abundance: .
len: 17
d_gene: .
v_gene: TRBV23-1
j_gene: TRBJ2-4
CDR3nt: TGCGCCAGCAGTCAATCGGATGAGGGGAAAGCCAAAAACATTCAGTACTTC
CDR3aa: CASSQSDEGKAKNIQYF

abundance: many
len: 14
d_gene: .
v_gene: TRBV5-5
j_gene: TRBJ2-3
CDR3nt: TGTGCCAGCAGCTTGGAGAGGGTGGAAGATACGCAGTATTTT
CDR3aa: CASSLERVEDTQYF

abundance: many
len: 16
d_gene: TRBD2
v_gene: TRBV6-2/TRBV6-3
j_gene: TRBJ2-3
CDR3nt: TGTGCCAGCAGTAAAGTAGCGGGAGAGGGAACAGATACGCAGTATTTT
CDR3aa: CASSKVAGEGTDTQYF

abundance: .
len: 15
d_gene: .
v_gene: TRBV2
j_gene: TRBJ2-2
CDR3nt: TGTGCCAGCAGTGAAGACGGGACGAACACCGGGGAGCTGTTTTTT
CDR3aa: CASSEDGTNTGELFF

abundance: .
len: 21
d_gene: TRBD2
v_gene: TRBV7-8
j_gene: TRBJ2-1
CDR3nt: TGTGCCAGCAGCTTAGTCGGGACTAGCGGGTTCTTAGGGAGCTCCTACAATGAGCAGTTCTTC
CDR3aa: CASSLVGTSGFLGSSYNEQFF

abundance: many
len: 17
d_gene: TRBD1
v_gene: TRBV5-1
j_gene: TRBJ2-1
CDR3nt: TGCGCCAGCAGGGTTGGGACAGGGTTTGAAGGTCCGAATGAGCAGTTCTTC
CDR3aa: CASRVGTGFEGPNEQFF

abundance: .
len: 15
d_gene: TRBD1
v_gene: TRBV7-3
j_gene: TRBJ1-6
CDR3nt: TGTGCCAGCAGCTATGGACAGGGGGGAAATTCACCCCTCCACTTT
CDR3aa: CASSYGQGGNSPLHF

abundance: .
len: 17
d_gene: TRBD1
v_gene: TRBV14
j_gene: TRBJ2-6
CDR3nt: TGTGCCAGCAGCCACCGACAGGGGAACGTTGGGGCCAACGTCCTGACTTTC
CDR3aa: CASSHRQGNVGANVLTF

abundance: many
len: 14
d_gene: .
v_gene: TRBV7-2
j_gene: TRBJ2-7
CDR3nt: TGTGCCAGCAGCCGAACGCCGCAGGGCCACGAGCAGTACTTC
CDR3aa: CASSRTPQGHEQYF

abundance: many
len: 13
d_gene: .
v_gene: TRBV6-2/TRBV6-3
j_gene: TRBJ2-5
CDR3nt: TGTGCCAGCAGACGTCCGGAGTCGGAGACCCAGTACTTC
CDR3aa: CASRRPESETQYF

abundance: few
len: 15
d_gene: .
v_gene: TRBV19
j_gene: TRBJ1-2
CDR3nt: TGTGCCAGTAGCGCCCCTCGACAGTTTAACTATGGCTACACCTTC
CDR3aa: CASSAPRQFNYGYTF

abundance: many
len: 17
d_gene: TRBD1
v_gene: TRBV4-2
j_gene: TRBJ2-1
CDR3nt: TGTGCCAGCAGCCAAGATTCGGACAGGCAAAGTGGCAATGAGCAGTTCTTC
CDR3aa: CASSQDSDRQSGNEQFF

abundance: many
len: 13
d_gene: .
v_gene: TRBV6-1
j_gene: TRBJ1-2
CDR3nt: TGTGCCAGCAGTGAACGACAGAACTATGGCTACACCTTC
CDR3aa: CASSERQNYGYTF

abundance: many
len: 15
d_gene: TRBD2
v_gene: TRBV7-2
j_gene: TRBJ2-1
CDR3nt: TGTGCCAGCAGCTTAGTAGTAGCGGGGTTTTTTGAGCAGTTCTTC
CDR3aa: CASSLVVAGFFEQFF

abundance: many
len: 12
d_gene: TRBD1
v_gene: TRBV20-1
j_gene: TRBJ1-2
CDR3nt: TGCAGTGCAACCGGGACAGGGTTTGACTACACCTTC
CDR3aa: CSATGTGFDYTF

abundance: many
len: 18
d_gene: .
v_gene: TRBV5-6
j_gene: TRBJ1-6
CDR3nt: TGTGCCAGCAGCCGACGTTTGGCAGGGAGCTCCTATAATTCACCCCTCCACTTT
CDR3aa: CASSRRLAGSSYNSPLHF

abundance: few
len: 12
d_gene: .
v_gene: TRBV20-1
j_gene: TRBJ1-2
CDR3nt: TGCAGTGCTATCGGGGGAATCTATGGCTACACCTTC
CDR3aa: CSAIGGIYGYTF

abundance: many
len: 14
d_gene: .
v_gene: TRBV7-2
j_gene: TRBJ2-7
CDR3nt: TGTGCCAGCAGCTTTCCCAACAACTACTACGAGCAGTACTTC
CDR3aa: CASSFPNNYYEQYF

abundance: many
len: 14
d_gene: .
v_gene: TRBV11-1
j_gene: TRBJ1-1
CDR3nt: TGTGCCAGCAGCTTAGCGATGCGGAACACTGAAGCTTTCTTT
CDR3aa: CASSLAMRNTEAFF